The 7 T cell receptor beta chains given below trace back to one sample, sequenced in a study of early T cells in non-severe SARS-CoV-2 infection. TCRdb reprocessed the 5' RACE reads via MiXCR and lists one record per CDR3 protein. The sample records approximately 41,000 distinct CDR3 sequences, 3.5% to 5% being singletons. Material: whole blood. Receptors were obtained from an adult who was a healthcare worker with PCR-confirmed SARS-CoV-2 infection or an uninfected control (not recorded which).

The chain has TRBV3-1 and TRBJ2-1; 13 bases line up with TRBD2. The V gene end was trimmed by 3 bases and the J gene end by 6 bases; junction bases not matched to a gene: 2. Germline V lookup: CDR1 LGHDT, CDR2 YNNKEL (reference sequence). The CDR3 runs 15 residues. This CDR3 is CASSQTSGGRNEQFF. The CDR3 DNA reads as TGTGCCAGCAGCCAGACTAGCGGGGGGCGCAATGAGCAGTTCTTC.

Ten or more counts support this clonotype. The chain is built from TRBV5-4 and TRBJ2-2; no definite D call. The CDR3 covers 15 residues. The V end was cut by 2 bases, the J end by 2 bases, with 10 bases between. Germline assignment: CDR1 SGHNT and CDR2 YYREEE (reference sequence). CDR3 protein: CASSFRAPNTGELFF. CDR3 sequence (DNA): TGTGCCAGCAGCTTCCGGGCCCCCAACACCGGGGAGCTGTTTTTT.

The chain links TRBV5-1 to TRBJ2-4, with unresolved D. Trimming removed 1 base from V and 0 bases from J, with 11 bases in between. The CDR3 covers 16 residues. Per germline, CDR1 SGHRS and CDR2 YFSETQ. CDR3 coding DNA: TGCGCCAGCAGCTTGAATGGGGTTATAGCCAAAAACATTCAGTACTTC. Its protein product is CASSLNGVIAKNIQYF.

V is TRBV25-1 and J is TRBJ1-4; D is ambiguous. CDR3 length equals 14 residues. Deletions cut 1 base from V and 10 bases from J, with 13 bases between. Germline V lookup: CDR1 MGHDK, CDR2 SYGVNS. CDR3 region: CASSESGVWGKLFF. The DNA of the CDR3 is TGTGCCAGCAGTGAATCTGGGGTATGGGGAAAACTGTTTTTT.

V is TRBV11-3 and J is TRBJ1-1, with TRBD1 matching over 7 bases. CDR1 and CDR2 (germline): SGHNT, YENEEA. CDR3 length equals 13 residues. V trimming: 2 bases; J trimming: 8 bases; junction bases outside the gene matches: 5. The CDR3 nucleotides read TGTGCCAGCAGCTTACAGGGGGGGATGGAAGCTTTCTTT. It yields the protein CASSLQGGMEAFF.

In its sample, this clonotype was seen many times. V usage is TRBV12-3 or TRBV12-4 and J usage is TRBJ1-4; tentatively, D is TRBD1 (5 bases). The V end lost 2 bases, the J end lost 7 bases, and 8 bases lay between the germline ends. The CDR3 contains 13 residues. The CDR3 DNA is TGTGCCAGCAGTTTACGGGGGGGTGAAAAACTGTTTTTT. Encoded protein: CASSLRGGEKLFF.

This clonotype has ten or more counts. The CDR3 DNA follows: TGCAGTGCTAGAGCCTGGGACCGCTACGAGCAGTACTTC. Translated: CSARAWDRYEQYF. This chain uses TRBV20-1 with TRBJ2-7; possibly TRBD1 or TRBD2 for D (5 bases each). V gave up 1 base and J gave up 3 bases, with 10 bases separating them. This CDR3 region has 13 residues. Germline CDR1 reads DFQATT; CDR2 reads SNEGSKA (reference sequence).